The 14 T cell receptor beta chains below come from one sample, sequenced in a study of breast tumors, draining lymph nodes, adjacent tissues. Samples came from axillary lymph nodes draining the breast cancer. TCRdb reanalysed the multiplex PCR reads using MiXCR and keeps one entry per CDR3 protein. The data show over 150,000 distinct CDR3 sequences, about 33% seen once. The sample consisted of axillary lymph node tissue. These receptors all stem from a female donor with breast cancer. Some clones in this sample may be carry-over from other donors' samples.

This clonotype was picked up many times. V is TRBV9 and J is TRBJ2-2; perhaps TRBD1 as D (5 bases). The V gene's germline CDR1 is SGDLS and CDR2 YYNGEE. V lost 0 bases, J lost 0 bases, and 12 bases lay in between. The CDR3 is 17 residues long. The DNA for the CDR3 is TGTGCCAGCAGCGTAGCGCCGGACACCCCGAACACCGGGGAGCTGTTTTTT. Protein sequence: CASSVAPDTPNTGELFF. The full variable domain, its missing parts supplied by reference TRBV9 and TRBJ2-2, is DSGVTQTPKHLITATGQRVTLRCSPRSGDLSVYWYQQSLDQGLQFLIQYYNGEERAKGNILERFSAQQFPDLHSELNLSSLELGDSALYFCASSVAPDTPNTGELFFGEGSRLTVL.

As to this clonotype: This may stem from a read error, because a much larger clone lies one nucleotide away. V usage is TRBV6-5 and J usage is TRBJ2-7; 7 positions match TRBD2. The J segment lost 2 bases and the V segment lost 5 bases, leaving 9 bases of the junction unmatched. There are 15 residues in the CDR3. Germline V gene lookup returns CDR1 MNHEY and CDR2 SVGAGI. CDR3 sequence reads: CASSHFGGGPYEQYF. In nucleotides, the CDR3 is TGTGCCAGCAGTCACTTTGGGGGAGGGCCCTACGAGCAGTACTTC.

This clonotype has ten or more counts. The chain employs TRBV4-2 and TRBJ2-1, with TRBD2 matching 9 bases. The CDR3 is 17 residues long. Trimming took 4 bases from V and 5 from J; bases not matched to a gene: 12. Germline CDR1 LGHNA, CDR2 YNFKEQ. This CDR3 is CASSRTRRLAEDNEQFF. The CDR3 bases are TGTGCCAGCAGCCGAACCCGGAGACTAGCGGAGGACAATGAGCAGTTCTTC.

This clonotype has a count of ten or more. The rearrangement uses TRBV11-2 and TRBJ2-5; D assignment may be TRBD1 or TRBD2 (5 bases each). Per germline, CDR1 SGHAT and CDR2 FQNNGV. The length of the CDR3 is 16 residues. Between the trimmed V and J ends, which lost 0 bases and 3 bases, there was a span of 14 bases. CDR3 loop: CASSLEGTLVEETQYF. As DNA, the CDR3 is TGTGCCAGCAGCTTAGAAGGGACGCTCGTAGAAGAGACCCAGTACTTC.

The chain has TRBV5-1 and TRBJ2-5; D is tentatively TRBD1 or TRBD2 (5 bases each). V lost 2 bases and J 5 bases, leaving 10 bases between the germline ends. The germline V gene encodes CDR1 SGHRS and CDR2 YFSETQ. The CDR3 consists of 13 residues. The CDR3 reads CASSFRGRETQYF. As DNA, the CDR3 is TGCGCCAGCAGCTTCCGGGGCCGGGAGACCCAGTACTTC.

This chain links TRBV9 with TRBJ1-3; TRBD1 matches at 7 bases. The CDR3 contains 16 residues. With 0 bases clipped from V and 1 base from J, the junction kept 4 bases outside the gene matches. Germline V gene sequence: CDR1 SGDLS, CDR2 YYNGEE. This CDR3 is CASSVASTGSGNTIYF. The CDR3, as DNA: TGTGCCAGCAGCGTAGCATCGACAGGGTCTGGAAACACCATATATTTT. The whole variable domain, filled in from reference TRBV9 and TRBJ1-3, reads DSGVTQTPKHLITATGQRVTLRCSPRSGDLSVYWYQQSLDQGLQFLIQYYNGEERAKGNILERFSAQQFPDLHSELNLSSLELGDSALYFCASSVASTGSGNTIYFGEGSWLTVV.

This clonotype has a count of ten or more. The rearrangement links TRBV6-5 to TRBJ2-2; TRBD1 matches 8 bases. The V gene's germline CDR1 is MNHEY and CDR2 SVGAGI. The CDR3 is 14 residues long. Trimming removed 7 bases from V and 1 base from J; junction bases left unmatched: 2. The CDR3 bases are TGTGCCAGCACCGGACAGGGGAACACCGGGGAGCTGTTTTTT. Protein product: CASTGQGNTGELFF.

There are many counts of this clonotype. This chain links TRBV9 with TRBJ2-7; D is uncertain. The CDR3 covers 12 residues. V dropped 3 bases and J dropped 7 bases, with 11 bases sitting between them. From germline, CDR1 is SGDLS and CDR2 YYNGEE. Written as DNA, the CDR3 is TGTGCCAGCAGCGCTGGCGGTTGGGAGCAGTACTTC. Its protein is CASSAGGWEQYF. The complete variable domain, with remaining parts taken from reference TRBV9 and TRBJ2-7, reads DSGVTQTPKHLITATGQRVTLRCSPRSGDLSVYWYQQSLDQGLQFLIQYYNGEERAKGNILERFSAQQFPDLHSELNLSSLELGDSALYFCASSAGGWEQYFGPGTRLTVT.

The chain couples TRBV3-1 to TRBJ2-7; TRBD1 is a possible D gene (6 bases). Trimming removed 5 bases at V and 6 bases at J, with 17 bases between. Germline CDR1 is LGHDT and CDR2 is YNNKEL (reference sequence). The CDR3 is 14 amino acids. DNA for the CDR3: TGTGCCAGCAGCACACGAAACAGGGCGGTCGAGCAGTACTTC. Translated: CASSTRNRAVEQYF.

This chain links TRBV28 with TRBJ1-5; D unclear. The CDR3 covers 16 residues. Germline loops: CDR1 MDHEN, CDR2 SYDVKM. V was trimmed by 1 base and J by 4 bases, leaving 14 bases between them. This chain's CDR3 is CASSLSEGMGNQPQHF. The CDR3, as DNA: TGTGCCAGCAGTTTATCCGAGGGCATGGGGAATCAGCCCCAGCATTTT.

There are many counts of this clonotype. The rearrangement uses TRBV2 and TRBJ2-1; 8 bases fit TRBD2. The CDR3 length is 17 residues. Germline CDR1 SNHLY, CDR2 FYNNEI. V lost 0 bases and J lost 0; bases outside the gene matches: 4. CDR3: CASSEAALADSYNEQFF. The CDR3 nucleotides are TGTGCCAGCAGTGAAGCGGCACTAGCGGACTCCTACAATGAGCAGTTCTTC.

At least ten counts were recorded for this clonotype. This chain connects TRBV4-1 to TRBJ2-1; 8 bases are a match to TRBD2. Per germline, CDR1 MGHRA and CDR2 YSYEKL. Unmatched junction bases numbered 7, after V lost 1 base and J lost 8 bases. This CDR3 comprises 15 residues. As DNA, the CDR3 is TGCGCCAGCAGCCAAGGAGATAGCGGGACTGATGAGCAGTTCTTC. Residues: CASSQGDSGTDEQFF.

This clonotype was counted a few times. The chain joins TRBV11-2 to TRBJ2-4; TRBD1 matches 10 bases. The CDR3 spans 15 residues. Germline V CDR1 and CDR2: SGHAT, FQNNGV. Germline trimming cut 5 bases from V and 6 bases from J; bases unmatched to any gene: 7. The CDR3 sequence: CASSHRTGGRNIQYF. The DNA for the CDR3 is TGTGCCAGCAGCCACCGGACAGGGGGGAGAAACATTCAGTACTTC.

This clonotype was counted ten times or more. The chain recombines TRBV6-1 with TRBJ1-2, with D uncertain. Trimming took off 6 bases at V and 7 bases at J, with 15 bases between the two ends. CDR3 length: 13 residues. CDR1 and CDR2 from the germline V gene are MNHNS and SASEGT. The CDR3 reads CASRPGPEGGYTF. Here the CDR3 DNA reads TGTGCCAGCAGACCCGGGCCAGAGGGTGGCTACACCTTC.